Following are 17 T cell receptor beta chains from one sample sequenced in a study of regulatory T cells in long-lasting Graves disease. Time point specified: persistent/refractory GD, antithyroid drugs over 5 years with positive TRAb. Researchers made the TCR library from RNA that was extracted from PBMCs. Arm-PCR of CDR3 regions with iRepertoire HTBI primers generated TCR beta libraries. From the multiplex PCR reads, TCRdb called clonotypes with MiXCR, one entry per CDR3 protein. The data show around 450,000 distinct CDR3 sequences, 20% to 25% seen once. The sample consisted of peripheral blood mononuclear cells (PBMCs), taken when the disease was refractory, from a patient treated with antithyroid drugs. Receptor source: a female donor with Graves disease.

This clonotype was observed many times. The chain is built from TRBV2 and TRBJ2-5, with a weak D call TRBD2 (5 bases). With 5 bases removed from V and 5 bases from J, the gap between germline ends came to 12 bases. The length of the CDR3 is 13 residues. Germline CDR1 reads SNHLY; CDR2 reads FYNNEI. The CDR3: CASSTARGETQYF. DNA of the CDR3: TGTGCCAGCAGTACGGCCCGAGGGGAGACCCAGTACTTC. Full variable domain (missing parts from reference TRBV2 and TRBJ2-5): EPEVTQTPSHQVTQMGQEVILRCVPISNHLYFYWYRQILGQKVEFLVSFYNNEISEKSEIFDDQFSVERPDGSNFTLKIRSTKLEDSAMYFCASSTARGETQYFGPGTRLLVL.

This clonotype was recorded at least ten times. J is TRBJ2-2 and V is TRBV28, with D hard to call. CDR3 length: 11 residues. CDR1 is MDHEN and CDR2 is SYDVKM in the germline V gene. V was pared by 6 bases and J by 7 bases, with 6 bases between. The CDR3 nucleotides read TGTGCCAGCAGGACCCTCGGGGAGCTGTTTTTT. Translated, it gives CASRTLGELFF.

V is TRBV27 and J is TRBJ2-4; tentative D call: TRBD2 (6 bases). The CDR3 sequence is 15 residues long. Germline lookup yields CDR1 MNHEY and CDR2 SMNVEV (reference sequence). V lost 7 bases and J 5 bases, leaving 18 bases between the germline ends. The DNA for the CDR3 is TGTGCCAGCAAATCGGAGGGAGCTGGGGAAAACATTCAGTACTTC. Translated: CASKSEGAGENIQYF.

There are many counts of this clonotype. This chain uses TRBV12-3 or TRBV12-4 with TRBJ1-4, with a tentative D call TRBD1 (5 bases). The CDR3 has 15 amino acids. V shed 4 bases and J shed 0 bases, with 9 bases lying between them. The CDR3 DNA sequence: TGTGCCAGCAGTTCCGGGGCGGCAACTAATGAAAAACTGTTTTTT. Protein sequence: CASSSGAATNEKLFF.

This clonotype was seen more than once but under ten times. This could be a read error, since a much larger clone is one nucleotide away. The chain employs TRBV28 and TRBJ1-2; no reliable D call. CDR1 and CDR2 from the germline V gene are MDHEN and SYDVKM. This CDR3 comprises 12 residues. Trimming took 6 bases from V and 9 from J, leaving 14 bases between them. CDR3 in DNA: TGTGCCAGCAGGCCTTCCCGCGCTCGCTACACCTTC. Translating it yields CASRPSRARYTF.

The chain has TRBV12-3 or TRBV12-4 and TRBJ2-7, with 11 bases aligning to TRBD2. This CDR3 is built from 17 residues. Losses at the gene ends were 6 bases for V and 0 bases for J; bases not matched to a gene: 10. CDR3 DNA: TGTGCCAGCAGCCGTCCGGGACTAGCGGATAGCTCCTACGAGCAGTACTTC. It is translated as CASSRPGLADSSYEQYF.

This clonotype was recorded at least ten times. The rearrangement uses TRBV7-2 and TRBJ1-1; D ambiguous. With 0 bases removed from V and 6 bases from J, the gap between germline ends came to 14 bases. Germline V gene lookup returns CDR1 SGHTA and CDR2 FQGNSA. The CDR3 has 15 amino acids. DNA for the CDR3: TGTGCCAGCAGCTTAGCTCTGGGAACTCGTCCTGAAGCTTTCTTT. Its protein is CASSLALGTRPEAFF.

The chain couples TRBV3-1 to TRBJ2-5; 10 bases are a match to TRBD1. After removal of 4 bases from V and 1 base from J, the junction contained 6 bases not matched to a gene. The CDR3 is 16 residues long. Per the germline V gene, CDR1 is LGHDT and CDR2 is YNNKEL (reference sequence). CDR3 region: CASSRWDRGFQETQYF. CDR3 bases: TGTGCCAGCAGCCGGTGGGACAGGGGATTCCAAGAGACCCAGTACTTC.

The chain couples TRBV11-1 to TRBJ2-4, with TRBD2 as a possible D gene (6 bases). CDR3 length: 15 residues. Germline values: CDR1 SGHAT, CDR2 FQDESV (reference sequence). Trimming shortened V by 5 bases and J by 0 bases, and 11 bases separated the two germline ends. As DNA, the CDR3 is TGTGCCAGCAGCCTAGACGGGGGAGCCAAAAACATTCAGTACTTC. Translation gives CASSLDGGAKNIQYF.

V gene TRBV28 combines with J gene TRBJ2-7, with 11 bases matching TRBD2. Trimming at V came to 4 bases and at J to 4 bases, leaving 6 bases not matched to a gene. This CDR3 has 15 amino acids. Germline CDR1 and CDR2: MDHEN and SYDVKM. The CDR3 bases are TGTGCCAGCAGTTGGACTAGCGGGTCTAAGTACGAGCAGTACTTC. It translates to CASSWTSGSKYEQYF.

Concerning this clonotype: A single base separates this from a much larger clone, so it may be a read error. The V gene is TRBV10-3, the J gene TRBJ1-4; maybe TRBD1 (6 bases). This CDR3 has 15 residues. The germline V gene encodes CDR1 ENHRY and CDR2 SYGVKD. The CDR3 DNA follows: TGTGCCATCGGTGAGTCGACGGGGGGCAATGAAAAACTGTTTTTT. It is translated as CAIGESTGGNEKLFF.

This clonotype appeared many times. In nucleotides, the CDR3 is TGTGCCAGCAGCCCGAGGGTGCCGGAAGGCTACACCTTC. It encodes CASSPRVPEGYTF. The chain links TRBV7-9 to TRBJ1-2; D gene ambiguous. The CDR3 extends over 13 amino acids. CDR1 is SEHNR and CDR2 is FQNEAQ in the germline V gene (reference sequence). V was pared by 5 bases and J by 8 bases, with 15 bases between.

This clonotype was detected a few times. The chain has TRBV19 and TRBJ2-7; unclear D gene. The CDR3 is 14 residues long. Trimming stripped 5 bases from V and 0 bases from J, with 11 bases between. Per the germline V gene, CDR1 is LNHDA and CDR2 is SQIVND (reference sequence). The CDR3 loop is CASSRTLSSYEQYF. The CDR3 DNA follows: TGTGCCAGTAGTCGGACCCTGAGCTCCTACGAGCAGTACTTC.

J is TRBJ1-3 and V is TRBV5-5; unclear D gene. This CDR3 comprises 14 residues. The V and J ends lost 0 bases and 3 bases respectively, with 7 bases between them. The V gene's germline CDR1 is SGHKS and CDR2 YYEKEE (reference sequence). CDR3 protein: CASSLGGDGNTIYF. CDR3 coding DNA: TGTGCCAGCAGCTTGGGGGGAGATGGAAACACCATATATTTT.

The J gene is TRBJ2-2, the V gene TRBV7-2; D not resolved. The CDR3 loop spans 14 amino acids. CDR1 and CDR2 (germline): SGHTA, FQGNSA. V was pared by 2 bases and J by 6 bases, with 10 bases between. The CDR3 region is CASSLSFGSGELFF. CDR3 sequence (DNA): TGTGCCAGCAGCTTAAGTTTCGGATCCGGGGAGCTGTTTTTT. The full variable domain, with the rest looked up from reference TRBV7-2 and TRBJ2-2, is GAGVSQSPSNKVTEKGKDVELRCDPISGHTALYWYRQSLGQGLEFLIYFQGNSAPDKSGLPSDRFSAERTGGSVSTLTIQRTQQEDSAVYLCASSLSFGSGELFFGEGSRLTVL.

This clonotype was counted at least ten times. CDR3 sequence reads: CASSFRVPQVQYF. The CDR3, as DNA: TGTGCCAGCAGTTTTAGGGTCCCCCAGGTTCAGTACTTC. The chain employs TRBV28 and TRBJ2-4; D uncertain. The CDR3 has 13 residues. CDR1 and CDR2 from the germline V gene are MDHEN and SYDVKM. Trimming took 3 bases from V and 11 from J, leaving 14 bases between them.

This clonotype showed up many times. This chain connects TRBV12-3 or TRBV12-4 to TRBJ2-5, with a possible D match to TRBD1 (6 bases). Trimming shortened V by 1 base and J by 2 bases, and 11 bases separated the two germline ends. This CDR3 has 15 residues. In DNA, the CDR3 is TGTGCCAGCAGTTTAGACAGGGTCATTCAAGAGACCCAGTACTTC. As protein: CASSLDRVIQETQYF.